This T cell receptor (beta chain) comes out of a study of blood T cell repertoires in COVID-19. Looking at the study overall: Spain, Italy and the United States supplied samples that represented acute and convalescent COVID-19.

Germline V gene lookup returns CDR1 MRHNA and CDR2 SNTAGT. With V trimmed by 0 bases and J by 6 bases, 2 bases remained unmatched. The CDR3 is 15 residues long. Concerning this clone itself: The same CDR3 can be traced to other DNA sequences in this sample.

Authors' analysis steps: For nucleated cells, counts were estimated from reference gene primer amplification. The data were produced by immunoSEQ multiplex PCR, yet TCRdb's version contains in-frame clones alone and is incomplete. For V, J and clone size, that table is used; D and trimming come from the DNA. The sample gives some 200,000 clones, around 80% of which show up once; about 15% is in the top ten. The TCR sequence derives from a man aged 30 to 39 with active or convalescent COVID-19. This chain joins TRBV6-4 and TRBJ2-1; 10 nucleotides line up with TRBD1. Sample: peripheral blood. In DNA, the CDR3 is TGTGCCAGCAGTGACTCTCGGACAGGGGGCAATGAGCAGTTCTTC. This translates into CASSDSRTGGNEQFF.